Listed here are 20 T cell receptor beta chains from one sample, sequenced in a study of monozygotic twins with inflammatory bowel disease. TCRdb processed the 5' RACE reads again and assigns one entry to each CDR3 protein, with no DNA. The specimen's table records approximately 100,000 distinct CDR3 sequences. The sequencing input was blood. These receptor sequences come from a human donor with ulcerative colitis or Crohn's disease, or a healthy co-twin of an affected twin (not recorded which).

The chain is built from TRBV11-3 and TRBJ1-1. Germline CDR1 SGHNT, CDR2 YENEEA. This CDR3 is 13 amino acids long. The CDR3 region is CASRKRPNTEAFF.

The chain carries TRBV19 and TRBJ2-1. CDR3 length: 14 residues. Germline CDR1 and CDR2: LNHDA and SQIVND (reference sequence). The CDR3 reads CASSISLGDNEQFF.

The rearrangement joins TRBV20-1 to TRBJ1-6; the D call of TRBD1 rests on TCRdb alone, since no DNA is present to check it. Germline V lookup: CDR1 DFQATT, CDR2 SNEGSKA (reference sequence). The CDR3 consists of 14 residues. The CDR3 reads CSAPGEGAYSPLHF.

This chain uses TRBV19 with TRBJ2-5; with no DNA, the TCRdb D assignment of TRBD1 cannot be verified. This CDR3 spans 12 amino acids. Germline lookup yields CDR1 LNHDA and CDR2 SQIVND (reference sequence). The CDR3 sequence is CASRGEQETQYF.

Here the CDR3 reads CASSLSGQPQHF. The chain employs TRBV28 and TRBJ1-5. Germline V CDR1 and CDR2: MDHEN, SYDVKM. The CDR3 length is 12 residues.

The V and J genes are TRBV19 and TRBJ1-1; the TCRdb call, TRBD1, lacks DNA for checking. The CDR3 runs 13 residues. CDR1 and CDR2 (germline): LNHDA, SQIVND (reference sequence). The CDR3: CASSMGQGLVAFF.

The chain is built from TRBV7-8 and TRBJ2-7; TCRdb's D call, TRBD1, is unchecked because there is no DNA. CDR3 size: 14 residues. Germline V gene sequence: CDR1 SGHVS, CDR2 FQNEAQ. The CDR3 region is CASSLEGGIYEQYF.

V and J are TRBV11-2 and TRBJ2-5; TCRdb calls TRBD2, which cannot be checked without DNA. Germline loops: CDR1 SGHAT, CDR2 FQNNGV. The CDR3 length is 14 residues. This CDR3 reads CASSSLLVKETQYF. Full variable domain (missing parts from reference TRBV11-2 and TRBJ2-5): EAGVAQSPRYKIIEKRQSVAFWCNPISGHATLYWYQQILGQGPKLLIQFQNNGVVDDSQLPKDRFSAERLKGVDSTLKIQPAKLEDSAVYLCASSSLLVKETQYFGPGTRLLVL.

The chain combines TRBV7-9 with TRBJ2-1; TCRdb indicates TRBD2, and absent DNA this call remains unverified. Germline V gives CDR1 SEHNR, CDR2 FQNEAQ (reference sequence). The CDR3 runs to 16 residues. The CDR3 here is CASSLGGTLGYNEQFF.

This chain connects TRBV6-1 to TRBJ2-2; with no DNA, the TCRdb D assignment of TRBD2 cannot be verified. The CDR3 covers 16 residues. Per the germline V gene, CDR1 is MNHNS and CDR2 is SASEGT. The CDR3 loop is CASSPRPTLNTGELFF.

The chain combines TRBV14 with TRBJ1-2. The CDR3 runs 13 residues. CDR1 and CDR2 (germline): SGHDN, FVKESK. This CDR3 is CASSPGPYYGYTF. Looking up the rest from reference TRBV14 and TRBJ1-2 gives the full variable domain: EAGVTQFPSHSVIEKGQTVTLRCDPISGHDNLYWYRRVMGKEIKFLLHFVKESKQDESGMPNNRFLAERTGGTYSTLKVQPAELEDSGVYFCASSPGPYYGYTFGSGTRLTVV.

The chain carries TRBV5-1 and TRBJ2-7; TCRdb picks TRBD2, but there is no DNA to check that call. Germline V gene lookup returns CDR1 SGHRS and CDR2 YFSETQ. The CDR3 loop spans 16 amino acids. The CDR3 here is CASSLDGGWSSYEQYF.

The chain has TRBV24-1 and TRBJ2-1; TCRdb's assignment of TRBD2 cannot be checked, as there is no DNA. The CDR3 consists of 15 residues. Germline CDR1 and CDR2: KGHDR and SFDVKD. The CDR3 loop is CATSDTGTQNNEQFF.

The V and J genes are TRBV18 and TRBJ2-7; TCRdb reports TRBD1, a call that lacks DNA to check it against. Germline V gives CDR1 KGHSH, CDR2 LQKENI. The CDR3 is 15 amino acids. CDR3 sequence reads: CASSPPSQGGYEQYF.

The chain recombines TRBV11-2 with TRBJ1-2; TCRdb lists TRBD1, though no DNA is available to test this call. The CDR3 has 14 amino acids. Germline assignment: CDR1 SGHAT and CDR2 FQNNGV. The CDR3 region is CASSSLGTFYGYTF.

This chain links TRBV20-1 with TRBJ1-2. The germline gives CDR1 DFQATT, CDR2 SNEGSKA (reference sequence). This CDR3 region has 13 residues. The chain's CDR3 is CSAFGLIPYGYTF.

The chain links TRBV27 to TRBJ1-5; TCRdb's D gene call, TRBD1, goes unchecked for lack of DNA. The CDR3 is made up of 16 amino acids. The germline CDR1 and CDR2 sequences are MNHEY and SMNVEV (reference sequence). CDR3: CASRELARGCNQPQHF.

The chain is built from TRBV3-1 and TRBJ2-7. Looked up from germline, CDR1 is LGHDT and CDR2 is YNNKEL (reference sequence). The CDR3 contains 11 residues. The CDR3 reads CASSQLYEQYF.

The chain employs TRBV2 and TRBJ1-5; TCRdb indicates TRBD1, and absent DNA this call remains unverified. The CDR3 covers 16 residues. CDR1 is SNHLY, CDR2 FYNNEI, per germline. CDR3 amino acids: CASSLLGRYSNQPQHF.

The chain uses TRBV5-4 and TRBJ2-3; TCRdb names TRBD1, which stays unverified in the absence of DNA. CDR3 length equals 14 residues. Germline V lookup: CDR1 SGHNT, CDR2 YYREEE (reference sequence). CDR3 sequence reads: CASSPDRAADTQYF.